The 3 T cell receptor beta chains below come from one sample, sequenced in a study of blood T cell repertoires in COVID-19 (dated by TCRdb to 2018 to 2020). The method was the immunoSEQ multiplex PCR assay. TCRdb retrieved this table from immuneACCESS and kept in-frame rearrangements only. Not all clones are present; in checked studies, unresolved V genes account for under half, and no reason is known for the remainder. The sample table shows around 200,000 clones, and more than 65% are seen once. About 4.2% of the sample comes from the top ten. The sample taken for sequencing was peripheral blood. The source is a man aged 45-65 years with active or convalescent COVID-19.

With regard to this clone: Different DNA sequences within this sample yield the same CDR3. This chain uses TRBV6-5 with TRBJ1-1; maybe TRBD1 (5 bases). Germline V lookup: CDR1 MNHEY, CDR2 SVGAGI. The CDR3 is 15 residues long. The V end lost 0 bases, the J end lost 0 bases, and 8 bases lay between the germline ends. The CDR3: CASSYSKGVNTEAFF. CDR3 DNA sequence: TGTGCCAGCAGTTACTCGAAAGGGGTGAACACTGAAGCTTTCTTT.

The DNA of the CDR3 is TGTGCCAGCAGTCTTTCGGGCAGGGGGAGGAATGGCTACACCTTC. Translation gives CASSLSGRGRNGYTF. The V call is TRBV28, the J call TRBJ1-2; 7 nucleotides agree with TRBD1. Per germline, CDR1 MDHEN and CDR2 SYDVKM. CDR3 length: 15 residues. Trimming removed 5 bases from V and 6 bases from J; junction bases left unmatched: 12.

This clone has only one observation. V is TRBV11-2 and J is TRBJ2-1; 8 nucleotides match TRBD2. With V trimmed by 4 bases and J by 9 bases, 5 bases remained unmatched. The CDR3 covers 13 residues. Germline V gene lookup returns CDR1 SGHAT and CDR2 FQNNGV. The DNA of the CDR3 is TGTGCCAGCAGCTCCGGCGGGGGGAGTGAGCAGTTCTTC. It encodes CASSSGGGSEQFF.